This passage covers 11 T cell receptor beta chains from one sample sequenced in a study of tumour-infiltrating T cells in Burkitt lymphoma. The method was immunoSEQ multiplex PCR; TCRdb's version includes in-frame clones alone and lacks a portion of them. This table holds over a thousand clones, about 16% found once. What was sequenced was tumor tissue. The source of these receptors is a human donor with Burkitt lymphoma.

This rearrangement joins TRBV10-3 to TRBJ2-1; either TRBD1 or TRBD2 may fit D (6 bases each). This CDR3 has 14 amino acids. V lost 0 bases and J 5 bases, leaving 8 bases between the germline ends. CDR1 is ENHRY, CDR2 SYGVKD, per germline. The DNA for the CDR3 is TGTGCCATCAGTGAGTCGAGGGGGGACAATGAGCAGTTCTTC. Translation: CAISESRGDNEQFF.

The V gene is TRBV9, the J gene TRBJ2-3; D is uncertain. This CDR3 has 11 residues. Germline CDR1 reads SGDLS; CDR2 reads YYNGEE. V lost 2 bases to trimming and J lost 5 bases, with 3 bases between them. DNA for the CDR3: TGTGCCAGCAGCGTTTTAGATACGCAGTATTTT. As protein: CASSVLDTQYF. Full variable domain (missing parts from reference TRBV9 and TRBJ2-3): DSGVTQTPKHLITATGQRVTLRCSPRSGDLSVYWYQQSLDQGLQFLIQYYNGEERAKGNILERFSAQQFPDLHSELNLSSLELGDSALYFCASSVLDTQYFGPGTRLTVL.

The chain recombines TRBV14 with TRBJ2-1; TRBD1 might be the D (5 bases). The V end lost 3 bases, the J end lost 0 bases, and 12 bases lay between the germline ends. Germline CDR1 SGHDN, CDR2 FVKESK. The CDR3 is made up of 16 amino acids. DNA for the CDR3: TGTGCCAGCAGCCACCCAGGGTCGGGCTCCTACAATGAGCAGTTCTTC. Translating gives CASSHPGSGSYNEQFF.

The chain uses TRBV7-2 and TRBJ1-6; maybe TRBD1 (6 bases). The CDR3 is 15 amino acids. Trimming removed 1 base from V and 7 bases from J, with 11 bases in between. CDR1 is SGHTA, CDR2 FQGNSA, per germline. The CDR3 DNA sequence: TGTGCCAGCAGCTTAGTAGGAGGGGGAAATTCACCCCTCCACTTT. Translating gives CASSLVGGGNSPLHF.

The V gene is TRBV5-6, the J gene TRBJ1-1, with D hard to call. Between the trimmed V and J ends, which lost 2 bases and 8 bases, there was a span of 10 bases. CDR3 size: 12 residues. The germline gives CDR1 SGHDT, CDR2 YYEEEE. CDR3 protein: CASSFGKSEAFF. The CDR3 bases are TGTGCCAGCAGCTTTGGTAAGTCCGAAGCTTTCTTT.

This clone was counted between two and nine times. The gene calls are TRBV30 and TRBJ1-1; TRBD1 is a possible D gene (5 bases). The CDR3 extends over 12 amino acids. Looked up from germline, CDR1 is GTSNPN and CDR2 is SVGIG (reference sequence). V lost 5 bases and J lost 8, with 15 bases in between. In DNA form, the CDR3 reads TGTGCCTGGGCCCGGGACCCCGAGGAAGCTTTCTTT. Its translation is CAWARDPEEAFF.

As for this clone: Other DNA sequences in the sample encode the same CDR3. The CDR3 nucleotides are TGTGCCATCAAACCAAATGCGACTAGCGGGGGGGAGACCCAGTACTTC. It codes for CAIKPNATSGGETQYF. The V and J genes are TRBV10-3 and TRBJ2-5, with 13 positions matching TRBD2. The germline V gene encodes CDR1 ENHRY and CDR2 SYGVKD. The CDR3 contains 16 residues. The junction had 10 bases not matched to a gene; V was cut back by 7 bases and J by 5 bases.

The chain carries TRBV7-9 and TRBJ1-6; TRBD1 agrees at 10 bases. Trimming cost V 4 bases and J 9 bases; bases outside gene matches: 6. The length of the CDR3 is 15 residues. CDR1 and CDR2 (germline): SEHNR, FQNEAQ (reference sequence). The CDR3 sequence: CASSSGGDRGSPLHF. Here the CDR3 DNA reads TGTGCCAGCAGCTCTGGGGGGGACAGGGGTTCACCCCTCCACTTT.

This clone was counted a few times. The V gene is TRBV2, the J gene TRBJ1-1; 10 bases line up with TRBD1. The CDR3 spans 17 residues. The J segment lost 1 base and the V segment lost 6 bases, leaving 11 bases of the junction unmatched. From germline, CDR1 is SNHLY and CDR2 FYNNEI. CDR3 nucleotides: TGTGCCAGCAGAGAGCGGGACAGGGGATCACGGAACACTGAAGCTTTCTTT. Amino acid sequence: CASRERDRGSRNTEAFF.

The chain recombines TRBV4-1 with TRBJ1-2; no firm D call. Germline CDR1 is MGHRA and CDR2 is YSYEKL. This CDR3 comprises 11 residues. The ends were cut back, 7 bases at V and 7 bases at J, with 10 bases in the middle. As DNA, the CDR3 is TGCGCCAGCAAAGCGGAGATTGGCTACACCTTC. Translating gives CASKAEIGYTF.

In DNA form, the CDR3 reads TGTGCTAGTGGTGTACCGGGACACCTAAACTATGGCTACACCTTC. Translating it yields CASGVPGHLNYGYTF. The chain recombines TRBV12-5 with TRBJ1-2; possible D gene TRBD1, 6 bases. The V end lost 5 bases, the J end lost 2 bases, and 15 bases lay between the germline ends. CDR3 length: 15 amino acids. Germline CDR1 and CDR2: LGHNT and FRNRAP.